The next 17 T cell receptor beta chains were all read from a single sample in a study of shared clonotypes between healthy human individuals (dated by TCRdb to 2018 to 2021). Libraries were constructed by the immunoSEQ multiplex PCR assay. This is the immuneACCESS table as TCRdb keeps it, with only in-frame sequences that have V and J called. A part of the clones is gone; compared with another copy, unresolved V genes explain less than half, and the rest is unexplained. The sample includes 1,500,000 or so clones, with roughly 97% observed a single time. The ten largest make up roughly 1.2% of the sample. Input material: naive CD4+ T cells sorted from blood. Sample cell subset or site, as interpreted from the label and publication: CD45RA+ positively selected. These receptors all stem from a man aged 25-45 years in good health.

A remark on this clone: The sample carries other DNA sequences with the same CDR3. V usage is TRBV18 and J usage is TRBJ2-1, with unresolved D. The germline CDR1 and CDR2 sequences are KGHSH and LQKENI. CDR3 length equals 15 residues. Trimming shortened V by 1 base and J by 0 bases, and 7 bases separated the two germline ends. In DNA form, the CDR3 reads TGTGCCAGCTCACCACTCAGTGGCTCCTACAATGAGCAGTTCTTC. Its translation is CASSPLSGSYNEQFF.

This clone was counted a single time. The CDR3: CASSRQGGTDTQYF. The DNA of the CDR3 is TGTGCCAGTAGTAGACAGGGTGGCACAGATACGCAGTATTTT. The genes are TRBV19 and TRBJ2-3; TRBD1 matches 7 bases. CDR1 LNHDA and CDR2 SQIVND come from the germline V gene (reference sequence). Unmatched junction bases numbered 2, after V lost 4 bases and J lost 1 base. CDR3 length: 14 amino acids.

This clone was found once. The chain carries TRBV19 and TRBJ1-1; D is uncertain. There are 15 residues in the CDR3. Germline V lookup: CDR1 LNHDA, CDR2 SQIVND (reference sequence). Trimming shortened V by 0 bases and J by 3 bases, and 11 bases separated the two germline ends. Written as DNA, the CDR3 is TGTGCCAGTAGTATAGAACCAAGTTTCGACACTGAAGCTTTCTTT. As protein: CASSIEPSFDTEAFF.

This clone was seen once. This chain joins TRBV5-4 and TRBJ2-7; the D call may be TRBD1 or TRBD2 (5 bases each). This CDR3 contains 15 residues. The germline CDR1 and CDR2 sequences are SGHNT and YYREEE (reference sequence). V was pared by 0 bases and J by 2 bases, with 12 bases between. CDR3 sequence (DNA): TGTGCCAGCAGCTTGGGCTGGGACCCGACCTACGAGCAGTACTTC. Protein sequence: CASSLGWDPTYEQYF.

The rearrangement links TRBV7-3 to TRBJ2-1; 11 bases fit TRBD2. Germline CDR1 SGHTA, CDR2 FQGTGA. V trimming: 1 base; J trimming: 4 bases; junction bases outside the gene matches: 12. The CDR3 spans 19 residues. The CDR3, as DNA: TGTGCCAGCAGCTTAAGAGCGGGACCCGGGACTAGCGGTTACAATGAGCAGTTCTTC. It encodes CASSLRAGPGTSGYNEQFF.

The gene calls are TRBV27 and TRBJ2-7; D may be TRBD1 or TRBD2 (5 bases each). The germline CDR1 and CDR2 sequences are MNHEY and SMNVEV (reference sequence). This CDR3 region has 15 residues. The V end was cut by 4 bases, the J end by 0 bases, with 13 bases between. As DNA, the CDR3 is TGTGCCAGCAGTTCCCGGGACCTCGGCTCCTACGAGCAGTACTTC. It encodes CASSSRDLGSYEQYF.

J is TRBJ2-7 and V is TRBV30; the match to TRBD2 covers 8 bases. After removal of 3 bases from V and 0 bases from J, the junction contained 7 bases not matched to a gene. The germline CDR1 and CDR2 sequences are GTSNPN and SVGIG (reference sequence). The CDR3 covers 15 residues. The CDR3 protein is CAWRGISGNSYEQYF. The CDR3 region has the DNA TGTGCCTGGAGGGGAATTAGCGGGAACTCCTACGAGCAGTACTTC. The whole variable domain, filled in from reference TRBV30 and TRBJ2-7, reads SQTIHQWPATLVQPVGSPLSLECTVEGTSNPNLYWYRQAAGRGLQLLFYSVGIGQISSEVPQNLSASRPQDRQFILSSKKLLLSDSGFYLCAWRGISGNSYEQYFGPGTRLTVT.

The chain recombines TRBV5-1 with TRBJ2-5, with 8 bases identical to TRBD1. The CDR3 is 13 residues long. With 4 bases clipped from V and 5 bases from J, the junction kept 4 bases outside the gene matches. Germline V CDR1 and CDR2: SGHRS, YFSETQ. The DNA for the CDR3 is TGCGCCAGCAGCGTGGACAGGGCGGAGACCCAGTACTTC. Translated: CASSVDRAETQYF.

The CDR3 sequence is CASSSGLAGVVGTGELFF. CDR3 coding DNA: TGTGCCAGCAGCTCGGGACTAGCGGGAGTTGTTGGAACCGGGGAGCTGTTTTTT. The V call is TRBV28, the J call TRBJ2-2; 14 bases agree with TRBD2. V was clipped by 6 bases and J by 5 bases; unmatched bases: 11. Germline V lookup: CDR1 MDHEN, CDR2 SYDVKM. This CDR3 has 18 amino acids.

The chain couples TRBV4-1 to TRBJ2-5; 10 bases map to TRBD2. The V gene end was trimmed by 2 bases and the J gene end by 5 bases; junction bases not matched to a gene: 17. The CDR3 runs 19 residues. The germline CDR1 and CDR2 sequences are MGHRA and YSYEKL. The CDR3 region has the DNA TGCGCCAGCAGCCAACGCGGGGAAACGGCTAGCGGGAGAATGGAGACCCAGTACTTC. This sequence encodes CASSQRGETASGRMETQYF.

This clone has just a few counts. The gene calls are TRBV7-8 and TRBJ1-5; D uncertain. Germline V gene lookup returns CDR1 SGHVS and CDR2 FQNEAQ. This CDR3 has 13 amino acids. Trimming removed 1 base from V and 0 bases from J, with 1 base in between. In DNA, the CDR3 is TGTGCCAGCAGCTTAGATAGCAATCAGCCCCAGCATTTT. Translated: CASSLDSNQPQHF.

The chain recombines TRBV25-1 with TRBJ2-7; D gene unclear. Germline loops: CDR1 MGHDK, CDR2 SYGVNS. This CDR3 has 15 amino acids. V lost 1 base, J lost 1 base, and 11 bases lay in between. CDR3 in DNA: TGTGCCAGCAGTGAATCCGGGTCCCGATCCTACGAGCAGTACTTC. This gives the protein CASSESGSRSYEQYF.

The V call is TRBV19, the J call TRBJ2-2, with 9 bases matching TRBD1. The CDR3 has 18 residues. Per germline, CDR1 LNHDA and CDR2 SQIVND (reference sequence). V shed 2 bases, J shed 2 bases, and the junction held 9 bases outside the gene matches. The CDR3 protein is CASSISTGTGINTGELFF. DNA of the CDR3: TGTGCCAGTAGTATATCCACCGGGACAGGGATAAACACCGGGGAGCTGTTTTTT.

The V call is TRBV6-6, the J call TRBJ2-1, with 7 bases matching TRBD1. The germline V gene encodes CDR1 MNHNY and CDR2 SVGAGI (reference sequence). The CDR3 is 16 amino acids. V dropped 6 bases and J dropped 2; count of bases not matched to a gene: 10. Here the CDR3 DNA reads TGTGCCAGCAGAAAATTCACAGGGGACACCTACAATGAGCAGTTCTTC. This translates into CASRKFTGDTYNEQFF.

The chain recombines TRBV5-4 with TRBJ2-1; TRBD2 aligns across 8 bases. There are 15 residues in the CDR3. After removal of 2 bases from V and 9 bases from J, the junction contained 10 bases not matched to a gene. Germline V gene sequence: CDR1 SGHNT, CDR2 YYREEE (reference sequence). The CDR3 DNA reads as TGTGCCAGCAGCTTTACGGCGGGAGGCTTGGGTGAGCAGTTCTTC. Residues: CASSFTAGGLGEQFF.

This sequence joins TRBV19 and TRBJ1-2; D uncertain. Between the trimmed V and J ends, which lost 6 bases and 4 bases, there was a span of 12 bases. Germline V gives CDR1 LNHDA, CDR2 SQIVND (reference sequence). The CDR3 is 13 amino acids. The CDR3 DNA follows: TGTGCCAGTAGCCGAACCCAAACCTATGGCTACACCTTC. Translating gives CASSRTQTYGYTF.

The chain is built from TRBV12-5 and TRBJ2-7, with D tentatively TRBD1 (5 bases). Trimming shortened V by 0 bases and J by 1 base, and 19 bases separated the two germline ends. CDR3 size: 18 residues. Per germline, CDR1 LGHNT and CDR2 FRNRAP. CDR3 in amino acids: CASGLVTSLQVWSYEQYF. CDR3 DNA: TGTGCTAGTGGTTTGGTAACCTCGCTACAGGTTTGGTCCTACGAGCAGTACTTC.